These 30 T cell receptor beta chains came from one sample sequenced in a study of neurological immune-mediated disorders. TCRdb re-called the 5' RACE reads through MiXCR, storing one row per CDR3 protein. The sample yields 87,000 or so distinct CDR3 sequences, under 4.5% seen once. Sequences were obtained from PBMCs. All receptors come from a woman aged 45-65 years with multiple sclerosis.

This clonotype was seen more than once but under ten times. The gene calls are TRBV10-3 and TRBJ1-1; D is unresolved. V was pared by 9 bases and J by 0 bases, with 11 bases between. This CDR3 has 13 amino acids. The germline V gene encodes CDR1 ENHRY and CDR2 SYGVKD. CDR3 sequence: CAMQLGLNTEAFF. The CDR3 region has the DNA TGTGCCATGCAATTGGGATTGAACACTGAAGCTTTCTTT.

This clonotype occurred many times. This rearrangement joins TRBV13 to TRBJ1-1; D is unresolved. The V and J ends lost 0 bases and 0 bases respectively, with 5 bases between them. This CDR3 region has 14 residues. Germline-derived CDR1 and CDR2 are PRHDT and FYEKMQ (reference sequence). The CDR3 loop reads CASSLGGLNTEAFF. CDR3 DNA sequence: TGTGCCAGCAGCTTAGGCGGCTTGAACACTGAAGCTTTCTTT. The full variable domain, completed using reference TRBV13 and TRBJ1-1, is AAGVIQSPRHLIKEKRETATLKCYPIPRHDTVYWYQQGPGQDPQFLISFYEKMQSDKGSIPDRFSAQQFSDYHSELNMSSLELGDSALYFCASSLGGLNTEAFFGQGTRLTVV.

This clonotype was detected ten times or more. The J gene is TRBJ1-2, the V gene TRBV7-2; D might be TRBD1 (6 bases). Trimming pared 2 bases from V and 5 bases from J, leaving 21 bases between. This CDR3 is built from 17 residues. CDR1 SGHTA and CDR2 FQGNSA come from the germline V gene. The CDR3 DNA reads TGTGCCAGCAGCTTAAGGCTGGGGGGGGCAACGGTATATGGCTACACCTTC. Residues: CASSLRLGGATVYGYTF.

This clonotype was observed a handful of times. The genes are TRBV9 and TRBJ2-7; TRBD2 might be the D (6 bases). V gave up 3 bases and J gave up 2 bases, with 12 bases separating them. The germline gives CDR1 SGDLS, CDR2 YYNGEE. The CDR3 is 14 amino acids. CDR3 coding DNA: TGTGCCAGCAGCGCGGAGGGCCCCACCTACGAGCAGTACTTC. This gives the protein CASSAEGPTYEQYF.

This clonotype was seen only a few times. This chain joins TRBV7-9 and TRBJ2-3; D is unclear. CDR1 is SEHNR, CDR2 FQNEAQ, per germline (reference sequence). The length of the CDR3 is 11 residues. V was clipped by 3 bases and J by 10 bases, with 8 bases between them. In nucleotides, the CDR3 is TGTGCCAGCAGCTTGACCCATCCGCAGTATTTT. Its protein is CASSLTHPQYF.

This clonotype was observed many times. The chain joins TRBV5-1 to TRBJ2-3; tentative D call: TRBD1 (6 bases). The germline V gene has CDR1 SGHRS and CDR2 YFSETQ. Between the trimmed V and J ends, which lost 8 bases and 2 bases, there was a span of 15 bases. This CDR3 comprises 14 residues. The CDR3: CASSSGHLTDTQYF. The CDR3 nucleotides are TGCGCCAGTTCATCGGGACACCTCACAGATACGCAGTATTTT.

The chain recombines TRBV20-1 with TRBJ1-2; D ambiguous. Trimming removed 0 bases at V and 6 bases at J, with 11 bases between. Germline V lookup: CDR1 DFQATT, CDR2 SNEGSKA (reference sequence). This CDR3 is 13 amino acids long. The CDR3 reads CSARDLGVDGYTF. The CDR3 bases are TGCAGTGCTAGAGATCTTGGGGTCGATGGCTACACCTTC.

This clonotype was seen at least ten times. In DNA, the CDR3 is TGTGCCAGCAACCTGGGGGCGAACACTGAAGCTTTCTTT. Translated: CASNLGANTEAFF. The chain has TRBV7-8 and TRBJ1-1, with a weak D call TRBD1 (6 bases). The CDR3 covers 13 residues. Germline V lookup: CDR1 SGHVS, CDR2 FQNEAQ. The ends were cut back, 7 bases at V and 1 base at J, with 10 bases in the middle. Variable domain in full (rest from reference TRBV7-8 and TRBJ1-1): GAGVSQSPRYKVAKRGQDVALRCDPISGHVSLFWYQQALGQGPEFLTYFQNEAQLDKSGLPSDRFFAERPEGSVSTLKIQRTQQEDSAVYLCASNLGANTEAFFGQGTRLTVV.

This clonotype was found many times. Here the CDR3 reads CASKGPTSTDTQYF. CDR3 sequence (DNA): TGTGCCAGCAAGGGCCCCACTAGCACAGATACGCAGTATTTT. The chain has TRBV2 and TRBJ2-3; D gene unclear. This CDR3 contains 14 residues. V was trimmed by 7 bases and J by 0 bases, leaving 11 bases between them. The V gene's germline CDR1 is SNHLY and CDR2 FYNNEI.

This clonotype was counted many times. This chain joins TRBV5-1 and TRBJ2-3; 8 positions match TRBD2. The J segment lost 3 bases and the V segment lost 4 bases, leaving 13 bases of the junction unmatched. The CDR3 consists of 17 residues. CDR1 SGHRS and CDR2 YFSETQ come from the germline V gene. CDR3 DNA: TGCGCCAGCAGCGCCCGGGAGCGGGGGATTCGGACAGATACGCAGTATTTT. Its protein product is CASSARERGIRTDTQYF.

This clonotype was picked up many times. The DNA of the CDR3 is TGTGCCAGCAGTTTAGTATACGGGTGGGGTGCGCCTGGGGGTGAAGCTTTCTTT. Residues: CASSLVYGWGAPGGEAFF. The J gene is TRBJ1-1, the V gene TRBV28, with a weak D call TRBD1 (5 bases). Germline CDR1 MDHEN, CDR2 SYDVKM. Trimming took 2 bases from V and 7 from J, leaving 26 bases between them. This CDR3 comprises 18 residues.

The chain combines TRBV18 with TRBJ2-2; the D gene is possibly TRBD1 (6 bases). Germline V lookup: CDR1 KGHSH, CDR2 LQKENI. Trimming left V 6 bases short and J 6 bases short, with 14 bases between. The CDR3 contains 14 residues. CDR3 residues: CASSPGGQSGELFF. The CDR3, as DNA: TGTGCCAGCTCCCCAGGAGGACAGTCCGGGGAGCTGTTTTTT.

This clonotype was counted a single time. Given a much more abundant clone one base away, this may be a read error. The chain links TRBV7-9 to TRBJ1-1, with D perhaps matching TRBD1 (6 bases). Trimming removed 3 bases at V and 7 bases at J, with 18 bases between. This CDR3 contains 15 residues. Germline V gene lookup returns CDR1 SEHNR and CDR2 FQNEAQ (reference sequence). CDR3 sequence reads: CASSFEGGFGGEAFF. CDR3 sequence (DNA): TGTGCCAGCAGCTTTGAGGGGGGGTTCGGTGGTGAAGCTTTCTTT.

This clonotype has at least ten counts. This chain's CDR3 is CSASLFSRGEDQPQHF. The CDR3 DNA sequence: TGCAGTGCTAGTCTGTTTTCCAGGGGCGAGGATCAGCCCCAGCATTTT. The chain combines TRBV20-1 with TRBJ1-5; D possibly corresponds to TRBD1 (6 bases). Trimming removed 3 bases at V and 5 bases at J, with 20 bases between. This CDR3 has 16 residues. Germline CDR1 and CDR2: DFQATT and SNEGSKA (reference sequence).

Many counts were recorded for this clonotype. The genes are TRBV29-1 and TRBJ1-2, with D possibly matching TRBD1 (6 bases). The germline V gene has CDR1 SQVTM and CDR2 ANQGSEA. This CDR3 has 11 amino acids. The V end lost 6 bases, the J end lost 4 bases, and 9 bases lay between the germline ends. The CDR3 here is CSVLDSYGYTF. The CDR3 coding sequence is TGCAGCGTGTTGGACAGCTATGGCTACACCTTC.

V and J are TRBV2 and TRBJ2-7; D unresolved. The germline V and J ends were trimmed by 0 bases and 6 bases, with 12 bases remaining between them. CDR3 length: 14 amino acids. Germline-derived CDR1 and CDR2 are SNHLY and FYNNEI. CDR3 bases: TGTGCCAGCAGTGAAGCACGGGCCCCCTTCGAGCAGTACTTC. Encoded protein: CASSEARAPFEQYF.

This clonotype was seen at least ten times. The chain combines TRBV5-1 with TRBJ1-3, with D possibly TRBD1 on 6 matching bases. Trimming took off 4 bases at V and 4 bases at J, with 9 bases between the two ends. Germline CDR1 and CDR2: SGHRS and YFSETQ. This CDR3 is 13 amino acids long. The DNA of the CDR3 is TGCGCCAGCAGCCGGGACAACGGAAACACCATATATTTT. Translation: CASSRDNGNTIYF.

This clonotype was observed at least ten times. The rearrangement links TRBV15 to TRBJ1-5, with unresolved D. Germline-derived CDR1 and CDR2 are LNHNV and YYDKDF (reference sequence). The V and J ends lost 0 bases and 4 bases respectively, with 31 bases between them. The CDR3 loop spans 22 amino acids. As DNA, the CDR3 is TGTGCCACCAGCAGAGATATTCCCCCCCTCTCTCGAAGGACGCCAAGTAATCAGCCCCAGCATTTT. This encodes CATSRDIPPLSRRTPSNQPQHF.

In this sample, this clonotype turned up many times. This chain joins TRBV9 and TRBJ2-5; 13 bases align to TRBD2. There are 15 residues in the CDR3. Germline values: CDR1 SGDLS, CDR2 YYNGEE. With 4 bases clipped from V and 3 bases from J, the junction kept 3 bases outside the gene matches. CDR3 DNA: TGTGCCAGCAGCCGGGGACTAGCGGGGAAAGAGACCCAGTACTTC. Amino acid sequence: CASSRGLAGKETQYF.

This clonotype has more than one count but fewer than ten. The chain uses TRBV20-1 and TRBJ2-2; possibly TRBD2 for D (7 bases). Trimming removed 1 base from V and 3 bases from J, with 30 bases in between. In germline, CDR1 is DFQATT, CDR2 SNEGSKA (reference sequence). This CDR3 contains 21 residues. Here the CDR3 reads CSARAAPYWRGPTSDTGELFF. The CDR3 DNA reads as TGCAGTGCTAGAGCAGCACCCTATTGGCGGGGGCCTACCTCGGACACCGGGGAGCTGTTTTTT.

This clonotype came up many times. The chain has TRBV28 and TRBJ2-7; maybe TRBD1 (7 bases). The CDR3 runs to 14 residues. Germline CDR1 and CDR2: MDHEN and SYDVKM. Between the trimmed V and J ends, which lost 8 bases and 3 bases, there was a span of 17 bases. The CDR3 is CASPRAGQSYEQYF. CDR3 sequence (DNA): TGTGCCAGCCCCAGGGCGGGACAGAGCTACGAGCAGTACTTC. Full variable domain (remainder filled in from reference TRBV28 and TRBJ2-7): DVKVTQSSRYLVKRTGEKVFLECVQDMDHENMFWYRQDPGLGLRLIYFSYDVKMKEKGDIPEGYSVSREKKERFSLILESASTNQTSMYLCASPRAGQSYEQYFGPGTRLTVT.

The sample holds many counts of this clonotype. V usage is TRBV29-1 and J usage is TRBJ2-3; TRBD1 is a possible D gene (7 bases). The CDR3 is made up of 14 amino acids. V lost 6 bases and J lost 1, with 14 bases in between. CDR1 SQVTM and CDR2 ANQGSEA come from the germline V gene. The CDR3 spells CSVRQGGGTDTQYF. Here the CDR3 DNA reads TGCAGCGTGCGACAGGGAGGAGGCACAGATACGCAGTATTTT.

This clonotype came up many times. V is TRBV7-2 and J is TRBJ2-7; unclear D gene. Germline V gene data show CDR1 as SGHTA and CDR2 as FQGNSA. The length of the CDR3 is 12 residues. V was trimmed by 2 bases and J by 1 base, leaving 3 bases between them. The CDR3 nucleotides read TGTGCCAGCAGCTTATTTTCCTACGAGCAGTACTTC. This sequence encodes CASSLFSYEQYF.

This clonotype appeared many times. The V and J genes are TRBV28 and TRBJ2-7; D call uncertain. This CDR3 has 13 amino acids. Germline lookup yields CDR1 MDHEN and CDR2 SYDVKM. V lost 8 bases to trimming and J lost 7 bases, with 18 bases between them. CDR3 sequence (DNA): TGTGCCAGCCTACAGATCCCCGCCGGGGAGCAGTACTTC. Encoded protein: CASLQIPAGEQYF.

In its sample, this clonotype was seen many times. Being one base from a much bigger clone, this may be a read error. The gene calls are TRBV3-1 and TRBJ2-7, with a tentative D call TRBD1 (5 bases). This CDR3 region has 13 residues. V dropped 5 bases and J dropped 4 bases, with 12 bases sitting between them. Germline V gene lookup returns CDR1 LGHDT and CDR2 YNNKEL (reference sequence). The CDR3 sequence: CASSSSYRYEQYF. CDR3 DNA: TGTGCCAGCAGCTCGTCGTACAGGTACGAGCAGTACTTC.

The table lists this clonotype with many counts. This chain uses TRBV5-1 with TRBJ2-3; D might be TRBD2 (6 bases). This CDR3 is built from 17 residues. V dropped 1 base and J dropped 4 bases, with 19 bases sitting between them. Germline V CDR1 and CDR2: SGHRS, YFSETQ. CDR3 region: CASSLTGDWRGADTQYF. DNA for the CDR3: TGCGCCAGCAGCTTGACCGGGGACTGGCGAGGGGCAGATACGCAGTATTTT.

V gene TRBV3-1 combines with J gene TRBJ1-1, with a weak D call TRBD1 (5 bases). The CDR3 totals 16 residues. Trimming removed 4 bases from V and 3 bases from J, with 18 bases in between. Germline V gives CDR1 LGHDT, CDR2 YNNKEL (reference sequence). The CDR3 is CASSLSSGTMDTEAFF. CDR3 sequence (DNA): TGTGCCAGCAGCCTTAGTTCCGGGACGATGGACACTGAAGCTTTCTTT.

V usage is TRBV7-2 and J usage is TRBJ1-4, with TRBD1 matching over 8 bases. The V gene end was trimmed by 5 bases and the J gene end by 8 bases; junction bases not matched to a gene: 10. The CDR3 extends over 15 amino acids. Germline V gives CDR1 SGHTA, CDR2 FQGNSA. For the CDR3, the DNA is TGTGCCAGCAGCCTTGGACAGGGCTCAATCGAAAAACTGTTTTTT. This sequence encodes CASSLGQGSIEKLFF.

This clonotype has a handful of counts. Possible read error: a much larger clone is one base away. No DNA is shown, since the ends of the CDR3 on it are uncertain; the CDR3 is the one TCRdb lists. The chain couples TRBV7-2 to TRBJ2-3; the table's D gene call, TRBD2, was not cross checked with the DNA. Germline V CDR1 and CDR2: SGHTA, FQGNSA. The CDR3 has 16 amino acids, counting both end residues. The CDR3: CASSFFAGGSRDTKYF.

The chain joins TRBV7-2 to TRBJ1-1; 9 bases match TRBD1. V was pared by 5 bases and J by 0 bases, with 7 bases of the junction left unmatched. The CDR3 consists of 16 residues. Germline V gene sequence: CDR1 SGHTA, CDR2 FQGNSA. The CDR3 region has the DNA TGTGCCAGCAGCCCCGGACAGGGGCTTATGAACACTGAAGCTTTCTTT. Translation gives CASSPGQGLMNTEAFF.